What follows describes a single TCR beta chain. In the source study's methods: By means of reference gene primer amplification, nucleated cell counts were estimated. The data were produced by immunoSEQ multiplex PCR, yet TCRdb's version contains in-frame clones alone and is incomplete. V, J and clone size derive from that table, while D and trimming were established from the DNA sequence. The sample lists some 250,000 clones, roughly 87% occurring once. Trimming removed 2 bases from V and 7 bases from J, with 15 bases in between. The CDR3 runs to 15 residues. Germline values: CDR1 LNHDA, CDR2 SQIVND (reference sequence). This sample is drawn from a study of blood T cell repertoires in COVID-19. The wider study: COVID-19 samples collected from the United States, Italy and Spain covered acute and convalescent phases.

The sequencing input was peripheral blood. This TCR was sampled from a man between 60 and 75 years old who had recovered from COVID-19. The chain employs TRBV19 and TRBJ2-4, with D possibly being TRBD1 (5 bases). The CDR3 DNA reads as TGTGCCAGTAGTATACAGGGTAATGTGGCGAACATTCAGTACTTC. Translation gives CASSIQGNVANIQYF.